These T cell receptor beta chains were read from a single sample in a study of T-cell memory formation after mild COVID-19. TCRdb reprocessed the 5' RACE reads with MiXCR, giving one entry per CDR3 protein. This sample has about 280,000 distinct CDR3 sequences, with less than 9.5% found just once. The material sequenced was PBMCs or a T cell subset sorted from them (not recorded which). Receptors were obtained from a man aged 18-30 years who had mild COVID-19 (a few samples of this study predate the infection). Cell type and time point are not known. The CDR3 runs from the conserved cysteine through the conserved F or W. Each record gives: clone size, J gene, V gene, D gene, CDR3 DNA, CDR3 protein. D genes are given only for firm matches. Clone size is given for some rows only: seen once, a few or many times, or a class if the clone is expanded.

abundance: few; j_gene: TRBJ2-1; v_gene: TRBV29-1; d_gene: NA; CDR3nt: TGCAGCGTTGGTGGGGCCAGCAATGAGCAGTTCTTC; CDR3aa: CSVGGASNEQFF
abundance: many; j_gene: TRBJ2-3; v_gene: TRBV6-5; d_gene: NA; CDR3nt: TGTGCCAGCAGGCAGGAGTCAGATACGCAGTATTTT; CDR3aa: CASRQESDTQYF
abundance: many; j_gene: TRBJ2-1; v_gene: TRBV11-1; d_gene: NA; CDR3nt: TGTGCCAGCAGGCTTAGAGGTCTAGAGAGTGGCAATGAGCAGTTCTTC; CDR3aa: CASRLRGLESGNEQFF
abundance: NA; j_gene: TRBJ2-3; v_gene: TRBV28; d_gene: NA; CDR3nt: TGTGCCAGCAGTTTAAGACTTGGCACAGATACGCAGTATTTT; CDR3aa: CASSLRLGTDTQYF
abundance: NA; j_gene: TRBJ2-7; v_gene: TRBV5-8; d_gene: NA; CDR3nt: TGTGCCAGCAGCTCCCGGAGGGCGAACGAGCAGTACTTC; CDR3aa: CASSSRRANEQYF
abundance: few; j_gene: TRBJ2-3; v_gene: TRBV27; d_gene: NA; CDR3nt: TGTGCCAGCAGTCCGATGACTCGCTTATTGGATACGCAGTATTTT; CDR3aa: CASSPMTRLLDTQYF
abundance: few; j_gene: TRBJ2-7; v_gene: TRBV6-6; d_gene: NA; CDR3nt: TGTGCCAGCAGTTACCCACCCTCCATGGGATCATACGAGCAGTACTTC; CDR3aa: CASSYPPSMGSYEQYF
abundance: few; j_gene: TRBJ1-4; v_gene: TRBV7-6; d_gene: NA; CDR3nt: TGTGCCAGCAGCCCCAATGAAAAACTGTTTTTT; CDR3aa: CASSPNEKLFF
abundance: many; j_gene: TRBJ2-5; v_gene: TRBV25-1; d_gene: NA; CDR3nt: TGTGCCAGCAGTGAATATAGTTGGGAGACCCAGTACTTC; CDR3aa: CASSEYSWETQYF
abundance: many; j_gene: TRBJ2-1; v_gene: TRBV7-9; d_gene: NA; CDR3nt: TGTGCCAGCAGCTTTACGAGCTCCTACAATGAGCAGTTCTTC; CDR3aa: CASSFTSSYNEQFF
abundance: few; j_gene: TRBJ1-2; v_gene: TRBV7-9; d_gene: NA; CDR3nt: TGTGCCAGCAGCTTGGACCCCCAAACCTTTACTAACTATGGCTACACCTTC; CDR3aa: CASSLDPQTFTNYGYTF
abundance: NA; j_gene: TRBJ2-3; v_gene: TRBV5-1; d_gene: TRBD1; CDR3nt: TGCGCCAGAAGCTTGGGGACAGGCTCCACAGATACGCAGTATTTT; CDR3aa: CARSLGTGSTDTQYF
abundance: NA; j_gene: TRBJ1-5; v_gene: TRBV4-1; d_gene: NA; CDR3nt: TGCGCCAGCAGCCCTGCAGGCGGGGGGTTAGGGCAGCCCCAGCATTTT; CDR3aa: CASSPAGGGLGQPQHF
abundance: NA; j_gene: TRBJ2-5; v_gene: TRBV10-3; d_gene: NA; CDR3nt: TGTGCCATCAGTGATTCCAGGACAGACCAAGAGACCCAGTACTTC; CDR3aa: CAISDSRTDQETQYF
abundance: many; j_gene: TRBJ2-6; v_gene: TRBV29-1; d_gene: NA; CDR3nt: TGCAGCGTTGCAGCCAGCTCTGGGGCCAACGTCCTGACTTTC; CDR3aa: CSVAASSGANVLTF
abundance: many; j_gene: TRBJ2-3; v_gene: TRBV5-1; d_gene: NA; CDR3nt: TGCGCCAGCAGCCTGGCGAGGAGCACAGATACGCAGTATTTT; CDR3aa: CASSLARSTDTQYF
abundance: NA; j_gene: TRBJ2-2; v_gene: TRBV5-1; d_gene: NA; CDR3nt: TGCGCCAGCAGCTATTTGCCCGAGGACGGGGAGCTGTTTTTT; CDR3aa: CASSYLPEDGELFF
abundance: few; j_gene: TRBJ1-1; v_gene: TRBV7-6; d_gene: NA; CDR3nt: TGTGCCAGCAGCTTAAGTAGTTGGGGTTCGGACACTGAAGCTTTCTTT; CDR3aa: CASSLSSWGSDTEAFF
abundance: NA; j_gene: TRBJ1-2; v_gene: TRBV7-2; d_gene: NA; CDR3nt: TGTGCCAGCAGCTCAGATTTACGGAGGGGCTACTATGGCTACACCTTC; CDR3aa: CASSSDLRRGYYGYTF
abundance: NA; j_gene: TRBJ1-5; v_gene: TRBV28; d_gene: NA; CDR3nt: TGTGCCTCCTGCGGGGGGGGTAGCAATCAGCCCCAGCATTTT; CDR3aa: CASCGGGSNQPQHF
abundance: NA; j_gene: TRBJ1-4; v_gene: TRBV20-1; d_gene: NA; CDR3nt: TGCAGTGCTAGCGGTCGGAGAACTTTGGGAAAACTGTTTTTT; CDR3aa: CSASGRRTLGKLFF
abundance: NA; j_gene: TRBJ2-2; v_gene: TRBV12-3/TRBV12-4; d_gene: TRBD1; CDR3nt: TGTGCCAGCAGTCCACGGACAGGGCGAGGATTTAAGTGGGGGGAGCTGTTTTTT; CDR3aa: CASSPRTGRGFKWGELFF
abundance: NA; j_gene: TRBJ1-1; v_gene: TRBV5-6; d_gene: NA; CDR3nt: TGTGCCAGCAGCCGGGAGGTTGAAGCTTTCTTT; CDR3aa: CASSREVEAFF
abundance: few; j_gene: TRBJ1-1; v_gene: TRBV4-2; d_gene: TRBD1; CDR3nt: TGTGCCAGCAGCCCCAGTGGGACAGGAGGGCGAGCTTTCTTT; CDR3aa: CASSPSGTGGRAFF
abundance: NA; j_gene: TRBJ1-1; v_gene: TRBV11-2; d_gene: NA; CDR3nt: TGTGCCAGCAGCTCGCCGCGGGACGGGAACACTGAAGCTTTCTTT; CDR3aa: CASSSPRDGNTEAFF
abundance: NA; j_gene: TRBJ1-3; v_gene: TRBV20-1; d_gene: NA; CDR3nt: TGCAGTGCTAGATCCAGCTCTGGAAACACCATATATTTT; CDR3aa: CSARSSSGNTIYF
abundance: NA; j_gene: TRBJ2-7; v_gene: TRBV27; d_gene: NA; CDR3nt: TGTGCCAGCAGTTTACGTACCCCCTACGAGCAGTACTTC; CDR3aa: CASSLRTPYEQYF
abundance: NA; j_gene: TRBJ1-5; v_gene: TRBV27; d_gene: NA; CDR3nt: TGTGCCAGCAGTTTATGGCAGGGTGATCAGCCCCAGCATTTT; CDR3aa: CASSLWQGDQPQHF
abundance: many; j_gene: TRBJ1-1; v_gene: TRBV4-3; d_gene: NA; CDR3nt: TGCGCCAGCAGCCAAGCCGGGAACACTGAAGCTTTCTTT; CDR3aa: CASSQAGNTEAFF